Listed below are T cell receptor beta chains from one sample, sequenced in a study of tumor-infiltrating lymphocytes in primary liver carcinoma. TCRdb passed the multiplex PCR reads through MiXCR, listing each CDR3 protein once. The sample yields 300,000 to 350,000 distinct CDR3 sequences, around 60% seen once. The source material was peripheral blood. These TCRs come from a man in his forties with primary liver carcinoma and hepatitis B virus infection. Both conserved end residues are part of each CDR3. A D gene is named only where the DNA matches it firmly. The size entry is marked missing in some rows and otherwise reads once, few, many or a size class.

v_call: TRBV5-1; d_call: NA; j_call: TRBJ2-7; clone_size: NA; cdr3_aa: CTSSSSAGYELYF; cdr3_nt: TGCACCAGCAGCTCTAGCGCCGGCTACGAGCTGTACTTT
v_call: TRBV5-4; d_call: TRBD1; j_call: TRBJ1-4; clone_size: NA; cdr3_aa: CARSITGQVNEKLFF; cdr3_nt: TGTGCCAGGAGCATAACGGGACAGGTCAATGAAAAACTGTTTTTT
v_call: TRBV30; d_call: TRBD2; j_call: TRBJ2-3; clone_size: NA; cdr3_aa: CAWSGAGVRTDTQYF; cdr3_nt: TGTGCCTGGAGTGGAGCGGGAGTTCGGACAGATACGCAGTATTTT
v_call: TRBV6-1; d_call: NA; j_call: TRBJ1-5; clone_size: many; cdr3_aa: CASSHGREGNQPQHF; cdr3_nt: TGTGCCAGCAGTCATGGCCGAGAGGGGAATCAGCCCCAGCATTTT
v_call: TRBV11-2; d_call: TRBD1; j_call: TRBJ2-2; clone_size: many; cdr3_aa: CASSFWGQANTGELFF; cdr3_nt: TGTGCCAGCAGCTTCTGGGGACAGGCGAACACCGGGGAGCTGTTTTTT
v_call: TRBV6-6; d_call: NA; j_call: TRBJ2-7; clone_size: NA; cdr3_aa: CASWGSGVYGQYF; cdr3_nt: TGTGCCAGCTGGGGGAGCGGAGTCTACGGGCAGTACTTC
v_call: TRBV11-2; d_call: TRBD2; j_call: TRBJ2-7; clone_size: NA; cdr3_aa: CASSSRLAGGSYEQYF; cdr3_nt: TGTGCCAGCAGCTCGAGACTAGCGGGCGGCTCCTACGAACAGTACTTC
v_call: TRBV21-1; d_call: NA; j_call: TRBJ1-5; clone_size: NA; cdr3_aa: CASSSKDSFGNLMWSQHF; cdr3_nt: TGTGCCAGCAGCTCAAAAGACAGTTTCGGAAACCTGATGTGGTCCCAGCATTTT
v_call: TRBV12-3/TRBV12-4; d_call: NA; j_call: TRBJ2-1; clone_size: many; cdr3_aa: CASSPSAPAYNEQFF; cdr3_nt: TGTGCCAGCAGTCCTTCGGCCCCAGCCTACAATGAGCAGTTCTTC
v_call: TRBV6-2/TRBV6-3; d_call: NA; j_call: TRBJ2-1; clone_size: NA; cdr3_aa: CASSYSAGKPYGNEQFF; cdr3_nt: TGTGCTAGCAGTTACTCGGCCGGCAAGCCGTACGGGAATGAGCAGTTCTTC
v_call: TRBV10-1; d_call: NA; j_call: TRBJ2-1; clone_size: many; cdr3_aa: CARGVPYNEQFF; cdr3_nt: TGCGCCAGGGGGGTCCCCTACAATGAGCAGTTCTTC
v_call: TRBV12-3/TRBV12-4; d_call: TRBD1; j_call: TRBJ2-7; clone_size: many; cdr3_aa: CASSPRDRVHEQYF; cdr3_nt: TGTGCCAGCAGTCCCAGGGACAGGGTGCACGAGCAGTACTTC
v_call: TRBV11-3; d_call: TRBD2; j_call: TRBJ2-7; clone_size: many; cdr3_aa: CASSPTSRGYEQYF; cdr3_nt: TGTGCCAGCAGCCCGACTAGCCGGGGCTACGAGCAGTACTTC
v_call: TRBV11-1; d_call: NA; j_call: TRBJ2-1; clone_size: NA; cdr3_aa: CTSSLSTSPSEQFF; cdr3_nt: TGTACCAGCAGCTTAAGTACTAGCCCCAGTGAGCAATTCTTC
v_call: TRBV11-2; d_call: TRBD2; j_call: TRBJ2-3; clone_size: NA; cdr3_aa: CVSNHGLAGGSSTYTQYF; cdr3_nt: TGTGTCAGCAACCACGGACTAGCGGGAGGGTCTAGCACATACACGCAGTATTTT
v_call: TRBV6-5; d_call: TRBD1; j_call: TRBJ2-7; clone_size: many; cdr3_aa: CASSKSGGGHEQYF; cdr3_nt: TGTGCCAGCAGTAAATCAGGGGGCGGCCACGAGCAGTACTTC
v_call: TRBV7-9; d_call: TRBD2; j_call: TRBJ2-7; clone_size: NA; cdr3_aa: CTSSLGLAGGYEQYF; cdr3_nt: TGTACCAGCAGCTTAGGACTAGCGGGAGGGTACGAGCAGTACTTC
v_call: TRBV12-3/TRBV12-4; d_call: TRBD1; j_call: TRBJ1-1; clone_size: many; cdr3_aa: CASSLGATGGVEAFF; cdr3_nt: TGTGCCAGCAGTTTAGGGGCCACAGGGGGAGTTGAAGCTTTCTTT
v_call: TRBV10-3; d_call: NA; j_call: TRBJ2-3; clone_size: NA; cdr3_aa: CAIGASIDTQYF; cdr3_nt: TGTGCCATCGGAGCTAGCATAGATACGCAGTATTTT
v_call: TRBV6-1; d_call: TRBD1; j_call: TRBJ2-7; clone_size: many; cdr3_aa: CASNSGGEIYEQYF; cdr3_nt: TGTGCCAGCAATTCAGGGGGAGAGATCTACGAGCAGTACTTC
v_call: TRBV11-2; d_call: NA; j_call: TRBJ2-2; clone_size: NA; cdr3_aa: CASIRRGNTGRLFF; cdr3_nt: TGTGCCAGCATCCGTCGGGGTAACACCGGGCGGCTGTTTTTT
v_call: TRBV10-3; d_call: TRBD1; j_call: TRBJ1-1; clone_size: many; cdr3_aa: CAIGRDRVGTEAFF; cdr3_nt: TGTGCCATCGGAAGAGACAGGGTAGGCACTGAAGCTTTCTTT
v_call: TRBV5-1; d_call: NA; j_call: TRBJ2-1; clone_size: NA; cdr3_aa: CASSLATLSVGEQFF; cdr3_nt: TGCGCCAGCAGCTTGGCCACCCTTTCCGTAGGTGAGCAGTTCTTC
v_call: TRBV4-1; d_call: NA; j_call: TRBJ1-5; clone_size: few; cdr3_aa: CASSQGYSRSDQPQHF; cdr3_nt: TGCGCCAGCAGCCAAGGATACAGCAGATCAGATCAGCCCCAGCATTTT
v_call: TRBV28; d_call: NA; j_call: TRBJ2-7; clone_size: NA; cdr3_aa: CASSQPMWGIEQYF; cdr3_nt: TGTGCCAGCAGCCAACCTATGTGGGGGATCGAGCAGTACTTC
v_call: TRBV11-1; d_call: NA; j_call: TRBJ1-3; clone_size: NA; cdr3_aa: CASSLVGALGDAIYF; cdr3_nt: TGTGCCAGTAGCCTCGTTGGGGCACTCGGAGACGCCATATATTTT
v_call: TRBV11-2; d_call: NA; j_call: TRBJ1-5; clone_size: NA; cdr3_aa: CASSSQGNQPQHF; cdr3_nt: TGTGCCAGCAGTAGCCAGGGCAACCAGCCCCAGCATTTC
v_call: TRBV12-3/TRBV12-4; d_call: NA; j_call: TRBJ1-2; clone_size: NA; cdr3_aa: CVSSGIDYGYTF; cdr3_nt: TGTGTCAGCAGTGGCATTGACTATGGCTACACCTTC
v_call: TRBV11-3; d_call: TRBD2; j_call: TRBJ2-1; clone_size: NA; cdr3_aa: CASSLDLGSGGRNVQFF; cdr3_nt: TGTGCCAGCAGCTTAGATCTAGGATCGGGAGGGCGCAATGTGCAGTTCTTC
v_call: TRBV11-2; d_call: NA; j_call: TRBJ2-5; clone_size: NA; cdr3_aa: CAGSTLALETQYF; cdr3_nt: TGTGCCGGCAGCACCCTTGCGTTAGAGACCCAGTACTTC
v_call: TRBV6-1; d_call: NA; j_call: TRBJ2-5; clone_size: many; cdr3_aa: CASNWVAVQETQYF; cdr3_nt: TGTGCCAGCAACTGGGTAGCGGTTCAAGAGACCCAGTACTTC
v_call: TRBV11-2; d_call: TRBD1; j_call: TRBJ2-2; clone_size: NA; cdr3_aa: CASSLNRGIPGELFF; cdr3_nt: TGTGCCAGCAGCTTAAACAGGGGAATACCCGGGGAGCTGTTTTTC